The table lists the clone carrying this T cell receptor beta chain with a few counts. Antigen specificity is unknown. The CDR3 contains 14 residues. Germline CDR1 and CDR2: LGHDT and YNNKEL (reference sequence). Trimming cost V 0 bases and J 4 bases, with 6 bases left between them. These data belong to a study of identical twins. A universal primer site came from template switching; cDNA carried unique molecular identifiers. A single record per CDR3 protein comes from TCRdb applying MiXCR to the 5' RACE reads. Of fewer than 650,000 distinct CDR3 sequences in the sample, 7.1% are singletons; the top ten hold roughly 1.6%. Study-level findings and limits: Fewer insertions marked abundant cord blood beta clonotypes; young adult naive trended weakly, memory not at all. Twins' surplus sharing was weaker for beta out-of-frame sequences. A partial confounding effect on zero-insertion analyses could come from invariant MAIT and iNKT cells.

The same specimen was also included in a second study, on yellow fever vaccine responses in identical twins.

The chain links TRBV3-1 to TRBJ2-2; TRBD1 might be the D (6 bases). The sequence came from a woman aged 18-29 years in good health. The sample was PBMCs. The CDR3 bases are TGTGCCAGCAGCCAAGAACAGGGCACCGGGGAGCTGTTTTTT. Protein product: CASSQEQGTGELFF. Full variable domain (missing parts from reference TRBV3-1 and TRBJ2-2): DTAVSQTPKYLVTQMGNDKSIKCEQNLGHDTMYWYKQDSKKFLKIMFSYNNKELIINETVPNRFSPKSPDKAHLNLHINSLELGDSAVYFCASSQEQGTGELFFGEGSRLTVL.